The 9 T cell receptor beta chains given below trace back to one sample, sequenced in a study of metastatic and nonmetastatic thyroid tumors (dated by TCRdb to between 2020 and 2021). Libraries were prepared through PCR. The run used an Illumina HiSeq 4000. TCRdb applied fastp at Q25 and MiXCR to the public reads, then kept only in-frame beta chains. Present in this sample are about 47,000 clones, under 30% of which were seen just once. The ten largest make up about 3.3% of the sample. Before undergoing thyroid surgery, none of the patients had been given any kind of treatment. The specimen was blood. The receptor source for this set is a male donor with papillary thyroid cancer or a benign thyroid nodule (not recorded which). Some clones in this sample may be carry-over from other donors' samples.

This sequence joins TRBV6-5 and TRBJ2-7, with 10 bases identical to TRBD2. The length of the CDR3 is 15 residues. The germline CDR1 and CDR2 sequences are MNHEY and SVGAGI. V dropped 2 bases and J dropped 3; count of bases not matched to a gene: 4. CDR3 amino acids: CASSYEASGSYEQYF. Here the CDR3 DNA reads TGTGCCAGCAGTTACGAAGCTAGCGGGAGCTACGAGCAGTACTTC.

In this sample, this clone turned up many times. This chain joins TRBV27 and TRBJ1-5; D call uncertain. Trimming stripped 9 bases from V and 0 bases from J, with 9 bases between. Germline CDR1 reads MNHEY; CDR2 reads SMNVEV (reference sequence). The CDR3 length is 13 residues. CDR3 region: CASSDTSNQPQHF. The CDR3 coding sequence is TGTGCCAGTAGCGACACTAGCAATCAGCCCCAGCATTTT.

The CDR3 nucleotides are TGCAGTGCTAGAGAGTCCGGGGGAGCGGGAGGGCCCCGGGAGCAGTTCTTC. Translation gives CSARESGGAGGPREQFF. The chain is built from TRBV20-1 and TRBJ2-1; 10 bases are shared with TRBD2. V trimming: 0 bases; J trimming: 10 bases; junction bases outside the gene matches: 15. Germline CDR1 reads DFQATT; CDR2 reads SNEGSKA (reference sequence). The CDR3 is 17 residues long.

This clone occurred once. The V call is TRBV5-1, the J call TRBJ1-3; D might be TRBD1 (6 bases). Germline V lookup: CDR1 SGHRS, CDR2 YFSETQ. The CDR3 loop spans 17 amino acids. V was trimmed by 2 bases and J by 2 bases, leaving 17 bases between them. CDR3 residues: CASSLNDFTGTGNTIYF. The CDR3 DNA reads as TGCGCCAGCAGCTTAAATGACTTTACAGGGACTGGAAACACCATATATTTT. The complete variable domain, with remaining parts taken from reference TRBV5-1 and TRBJ1-3, reads KAGVTQTPRYLIKTRGQQVTLSCSPISGHRSVSWYQQTPGQGLQFLFEYFSETQRNKGNFPGRFSGRQFSNSRSEMNVSTLELGDSALYLCASSLNDFTGTGNTIYFGEGSWLTVV.

By frequency in the sample, this clone is medium-sized (0.01 to 0.1%). The rearrangement uses TRBV18 and TRBJ2-7, with a possible D match to TRBD1 (5 bases). The germline gives CDR1 KGHSH, CDR2 LQKENI. The V gene lost 3 bases and the J gene lost 7 bases, with 16 bases spanning the gap. There are 14 residues in the CDR3. The CDR3 sequence is CASSPRQGSEEQYF. CDR3 DNA sequence: TGTGCCAGCTCACCTCGGCAGGGTTCTGAGGAGCAGTACTTC.

The chain employs TRBV6-5 and TRBJ1-1, with 9 bases matching TRBD1. V shed 8 bases, J shed 5 bases, and the junction held 6 bases outside the gene matches. Germline V gene lookup returns CDR1 MNHEY and CDR2 SVGAGI. There are 13 residues in the CDR3. The CDR3 nucleotides read TGTGCCAGCGGCTACAGGGGGCGGACTGAAGCTTTCTTT. Translating it yields CASGYRGRTEAFF.

The sample holds a few counts of this clone. This chain links TRBV28 with TRBJ2-7; tentatively, D is TRBD1 (5 bases). The CDR3 sequence is 15 residues long. CDR1 and CDR2 from the germline V gene are MDHEN and SYDVKM. V lost 5 bases to trimming and J lost 5 bases, with 19 bases between them. This CDR3 reads CASSIQGLPLDEQYF. In DNA, the CDR3 is TGTGCCAGCAGTATCCAGGGTCTACCTTTGGACGAGCAGTACTTC.

This sequence joins TRBV7-9 and TRBJ2-7, with 9 positions matching TRBD2. Germline loops: CDR1 SEHNR, CDR2 FQNEAQ (reference sequence). The ends lost 2 bases at V and 5 bases at J; junction bases unmatched: 7. The CDR3 runs 15 residues. The CDR3 sequence is CASSLLAGGLDEQYF. CDR3 nucleotide sequence: TGTGCCAGCAGCTTATTGGCGGGAGGGCTGGACGAGCAGTACTTC.

Ten or more counts support this clone. This CDR3 reads CASSIGSFQPQHF. The CDR3 nucleotides read TGTGCCAGTAGTATAGGGTCTTTTCAGCCCCAGCATTTT. The chain recombines TRBV19 with TRBJ1-5, with D uncertain. The CDR3 is 13 residues long. Germline CDR1 reads LNHDA; CDR2 reads SQIVND (reference sequence). V gave up 1 base and J gave up 6 bases, with 7 bases separating them.